The 3 T cell receptor beta chains given below trace back to one sample, sequenced in a study of T cells in Graves' hyperthyroidism and ophthalmopathy. TCR beta CDR3 region amplification was performed from RNA transcripts. HTBI primers were the set used in a first-round RT-PCR of the TCR CDR3. Each CDR3 protein gets one entry after TCRdb re-called the multiplex PCR reads with MiXCR. The data show about 720,000 distinct CDR3 sequences, with about a sixth seen just once and around 7.7% held by the top ten. Sequenced: blood. The source of these receptors is a man in his late teens or twenties with Graves' hyperthyroidism.

This chain links TRBV6-2 or TRBV6-3 with TRBJ1-5; D may be TRBD1 (5 bases). The CDR3 extends over 16 amino acids. The V gene lost 7 bases and the J gene lost 5 bases, with 21 bases spanning the gap. In germline, CDR1 is MNHEY, CDR2 SVGEGT. The CDR3 sequence is CASINPAGLGYQPQHF. The CDR3 nucleotides read TGTGCCAGCATAAACCCCGCAGGGCTAGGATATCAGCCCCAGCATTTT.

The V gene is TRBV12-3 or TRBV12-4, the J gene TRBJ2-5; possible D gene TRBD2, 5 bases. The CDR3 has 13 residues. With 8 bases removed from V and 0 bases from J, the gap between germline ends came to 10 bases. In DNA, the CDR3 is TGTGCCAGCCTAGCCAGGTACCAAGAGACCCAGTACTTC. It codes for CASLARYQETQYF.

This clonotype was picked up a small number of times. This rearrangement joins TRBV24-1 to TRBJ2-7; D is uncertain. CDR1 and CDR2 (germline): KGHDR, SFDVKD. The V gene lost 5 bases and the J gene lost 6 bases, with 10 bases spanning the gap. The CDR3 length is 12 residues. The CDR3: CATSGRPREQYF. Written as DNA, the CDR3 is TGTGCCACCAGTGGACGGCCCCGCGAGCAGTACTTC.